These 18 T cell receptor beta chains originate from one sample sequenced in a study of cytomegalovirus exposure and HLA in healthy donors. PCR was performed using 60 Vbeta and 13 Jbeta primers. The method was immunoSEQ multiplex PCR; TCRdb's version includes in-frame clones alone and lacks a portion of them. The repertoire includes over 150,000 clones, roughly 77% of them detected once, and 7.5% to 9% sits in the top ten. The source material was PBMCs. Source of these receptors: a man aged 25-45 years in good health and CMV-seropositive.

The rearrangement links TRBV9 to TRBJ2-1, with TRBD2 as a possible D gene (7 bases). This CDR3 spans 16 amino acids. CDR1 is SGDLS and CDR2 is YYNGEE in the germline V gene. The V end was cut by 3 bases, the J end by 7 bases, with 20 bases between. The CDR3 nucleotides are TGTGCCAGCAGCGAGAGGGGGAGGGGTAGTTCGAATGAGCAGTTCTTC. Translation gives CASSERGRGSSNEQFF.

The chain has TRBV4-2 and TRBJ2-1, with D possibly matching TRBD2 (6 bases). CDR3 size: 14 residues. Trimming cost V 1 base and J 4 bases, with 8 bases left between them. CDR1 and CDR2 (germline): LGHNA, YNFKEQ. The CDR3 DNA reads TGTGCCAGCAGCCAAGCCCGGGGGTACAATGAGCAGTTCTTC. This sequence encodes CASSQARGYNEQFF.

V gene TRBV19 combines with J gene TRBJ2-1; no firm D call. The CDR3 runs 12 residues. The V gene lost 8 bases and the J gene lost 2 bases, with 7 bases spanning the gap. CDR1 and CDR2 from the germline V gene are LNHDA and SQIVND (reference sequence). This CDR3 is CASSTAYNEQFF. CDR3 DNA sequence: TGTGCCAGTTCAACAGCCTACAATGAGCAGTTCTTC.

The chain carries TRBV29-1 and TRBJ2-7; D perhaps matches TRBD1 (5 bases). The germline gives CDR1 SQVTM, CDR2 ANQGSEA. The CDR3 sequence is 12 residues long. V lost 4 bases and J 6 bases, leaving 13 bases between the germline ends. CDR3 nucleotides: TGCAGCGTTGGGCCCACAGGCGCCGAGCAGTACTTC. Translation: CSVGPTGAEQYF.

This clone was counted only a few times. CDR3 in DNA: TGTGCCACTACGACAGGTGAAGCTTTCTTT. It translates to CATTTGEAFF. The chain links TRBV2 to TRBJ1-1, with a weak D call TRBD1 (6 bases). Germline V gene lookup returns CDR1 SNHLY and CDR2 FYNNEI. The CDR3 runs to 10 residues. Trimming took 10 bases from V and 7 from J, leaving 10 bases between them.

The rearrangement uses TRBV7-9 and TRBJ1-1; D gene unclear. This CDR3 is built from 12 residues. Germline lookup yields CDR1 SEHNR and CDR2 FQNEAQ (reference sequence). The ends were cut back, 4 bases at V and 5 bases at J, with 8 bases in the middle. CDR3 in DNA: TGTGCCAGCAGCTCCCCAGGTACTGAAGCTTTCTTT. This gives the protein CASSSPGTEAFF.

This clone has only a few counts. This chain uses TRBV5-6 with TRBJ1-4, with D perhaps TRBD1 (6 bases). Germline assignment: CDR1 SGHDT and CDR2 YYEEEE. The length of the CDR3 is 18 residues. V lost 4 bases and J 11 bases, leaving 30 bases between the germline ends. CDR3 sequence: CASSLTGGAGQVYGKLFF. The DNA of the CDR3 is TGTGCCAGCAGCCTCACGGGGGGGGCTGGCCAAGTTTACGGCAAACTGTTTTTT. Complete variable domain (other parts from reference TRBV5-6 and TRBJ1-4): DAGVTQSPTHLIKTRGQQVTLRCSPKSGHDTVSWYQQALGQGPQFIFQYYEEEERQRGNFPDRFSGHQFPNYSSELNVNALLLGDSALYLCASSLTGGAGQVYGKLFFGSGTQLSVL.

The chain employs TRBV4-2 and TRBJ2-3; 9 nucleotides agree with TRBD2. Losses at the gene ends were 0 bases for V and 3 bases for J; bases not matched to a gene: 7. Looked up from germline, CDR1 is LGHNA and CDR2 is YNFKEQ. The CDR3 has 17 residues. CDR3 region: CASSQDFALAGTDTQYF. As DNA, the CDR3 is TGTGCCAGCAGCCAAGATTTCGCCCTAGCGGGGACAGATACGCAGTATTTT.

This clone was picked up a small number of times. The V call is TRBV2, the J call TRBJ1-2, with D unclear. CDR1 SNHLY and CDR2 FYNNEI come from the germline V gene. Trimming removed 5 bases at V and 8 bases at J, with 9 bases between. CDR3 size: 11 residues. CDR3 region: CASSPDWGYTF. The CDR3, as DNA: TGTGCCAGCAGTCCCGACTGGGGCTACACCTTC.

This clone occurred a few times. This chain connects TRBV2 to TRBJ1-1; D not resolved. V lost 1 base and J lost 10, with 7 bases in between. Germline values: CDR1 SNHLY, CDR2 FYNNEI. The CDR3 spans 11 residues. The CDR3 loop is CASSEVSRAFF. The CDR3 DNA follows: TGTGCCAGCAGTGAAGTCTCCCGAGCTTTCTTT.

This rearrangement joins TRBV7-2 to TRBJ1-5; D is unclear. The CDR3 contains 13 residues. Germline V gene lookup returns CDR1 SGHTA and CDR2 FQGNSA. V was clipped by 5 bases and J by 7 bases, with 12 bases between them. The CDR3 coding sequence is TGTGCCAGCAGCGTACAAGAGAGGCAGCCCCAGCATTTT. Translated, it gives CASSVQERQPQHF.

CDR3 sequence reads: CASGTSGGFGTDTQYF. The DNA of the CDR3 is TGTGCCAGCGGGACTAGCGGGGGGTTCGGTACAGATACGCAGTATTTT. The chain recombines TRBV19 with TRBJ2-3; 15 bases are shared with TRBD2. Germline CDR1 LNHDA, CDR2 SQIVND (reference sequence). CDR3 length: 16 amino acids. The J segment lost 3 bases and the V segment lost 9 bases, leaving 7 bases of the junction unmatched.

V gene TRBV30 combines with J gene TRBJ2-6; a weak D match, TRBD2 (5 bases). Trimming took off 5 bases at V and 0 bases at J, with 17 bases between the two ends. CDR1 is GTSNPN, CDR2 SVGIG, per germline (reference sequence). The length of the CDR3 is 17 residues. The DNA for the CDR3 is TGTGCCTGGTCACTTCAGCGGCTACTCTCTGGGGCCAACGTCCTGACTTTC. This translates into CAWSLQRLLSGANVLTF.

The rearrangement joins TRBV28 to TRBJ2-3, with 7 bases that match TRBD1. The V segment lost 7 bases and the J segment 3 bases; nucleotides outside the gene matches: 7. Per the germline V gene, CDR1 is MDHEN and CDR2 is SYDVKM. The CDR3 covers 14 residues. The CDR3 reads CASKTGPETDTQYF. CDR3 DNA sequence: TGTGCCAGCAAGACAGGGCCCGAAACAGATACGCAGTATTTT. The entire variable domain, with the rest obtained from reference TRBV28 and TRBJ2-3, is as follows: DVKVTQSSRYLVKRTGEKVFLECVQDMDHENMFWYRQDPGLGLRLIYFSYDVKMKEKGDIPEGYSVSREKKERFSLILESASTNQTSMYLCASKTGPETDTQYFGPGTRLTVL.

The chain couples TRBV6-5 to TRBJ2-1; weak D call: TRBD2 (6 bases). This CDR3 contains 14 residues. The germline V and J ends were trimmed by 2 bases and 7 bases, with 12 bases remaining between them. Germline V lookup: CDR1 MNHEY, CDR2 SVGAGI. CDR3: CASSYVEGRNEQFF. The CDR3 DNA reads TGTGCCAGCAGTTACGTGGAGGGTAGGAATGAGCAGTTCTTC.

This clone is a singleton in its sample. The chain is built from TRBV11-2 and TRBJ2-5; D might be TRBD2 (6 bases). Germline lookup yields CDR1 SGHAT and CDR2 FQNNGV. Trimming stripped 5 bases from V and 3 bases from J, with 13 bases between. CDR3 length equals 14 residues. CDR3 nucleotides: TGTGCCAGCAGCCCGAGAATAGCGGAAGAGACCCAGTACTTC. Translating gives CASSPRIAEETQYF. Full variable domain (remainder filled in from reference TRBV11-2 and TRBJ2-5): EAGVAQSPRYKIIEKRQSVAFWCNPISGHATLYWYQQILGQGPKLLIQFQNNGVVDDSQLPKDRFSAERLKGVDSTLKIQPAKLEDSAVYLCASSPRIAEETQYFGPGTRLLVL.

The count of this clone is one. The rearrangement uses TRBV5-6 and TRBJ2-5; TRBD1 matches 10 bases. The CDR3 spans 15 residues. Trimming at V came to 3 bases and at J to 1 base, leaving 3 bases not matched to a gene. Germline assignment: CDR1 SGHDT and CDR2 YYEEEE. CDR3 region: CASSWTGGSQETQYF. In DNA, the CDR3 is TGTGCCAGCAGCTGGACAGGGGGATCCCAAGAGACCCAGTACTTC.

V usage is TRBV7-2 and J usage is TRBJ1-6, with D uncertain. Germline V gene lookup returns CDR1 SGHTA and CDR2 FQGNSA. The CDR3 consists of 12 residues. Deletions cut 5 bases from V and 4 bases from J, with 3 bases between. CDR3 bases: TGTGCCAGCAGCCAATATAATTCACCCCTCCACTTT. Its translation is CASSQYNSPLHF. Variable domain in full (rest from reference TRBV7-2 and TRBJ1-6): GAGVSQSPSNKVTEKGKDVELRCDPISGHTALYWYRQSLGQGLEFLIYFQGNSAPDKSGLPSDRFSAERTGGSVSTLTIQRTQQEDSAVYLCASSQYNSPLHFGNGTRLTVT.